Sequencing of this T cell receptor (beta chain) was carried out in a study of blood T cell repertoires in COVID-19 (TCRdb year 2020). Concerning the study at large: The collaborator samples originated in the United States, Italy and Spain and spanned the acute and convalescent phases of COVID-19. The material from the prospective study consisted of cDNA or gDNA derived from T cells, B-cell-depleted T cells, or PBMCs. Deeply sampled blood TCRbeta repertoires from subjects exposed to, actively infected with, or recovered from COVID-19 were included in the dataset. HLA class I and class II types, where available, came from metadata supplied by the sample provider rather than from assay-based typing. The repertoires were released in a freely available public database intended as a resource for research on the immune response to SARS-CoV-2. Samples came from the ongoing ImmuneRACE study (first 160 participants) plus 1,254 subjects from 6 global collaborators. Nearly every sample came with metadata listing a de-identified subject ID, COVID-19 status, age in years and sex.

This clone was detected a few times. The clone's antigen remains unknown. Per-base qualities were not stored, and no clone one base away is much larger. What the study reported, not specific to this receptor: Clinical and demographic metadata were provided uncurated, with the amount varying by source and participant.

Collaborating institutions collected whole blood in K2EDTA tubes following their own protocols. Collaborator samples were shipped for TCRbeta analysis as frozen whole blood, isolated PBMCs, or DNA extracted from either sample type. CDR1 LGHNA and CDR2 YSLEER are derived from the germline V gene. V ends up 0 bases short and J 6 bases short, with an unmatched junction base count of 2. The CDR3 covers 13 residues, taking in both the cysteine and the phenylalanine. Only the CDR3 portion is preserved as DNA: 39 bases, with reading frame beginning at the first base. TCRbeta CDR3 regions were amplified from genomic DNA using the immunoSEQ Assay, a bias-controlled multiplex PCR. In the authors' own workflow: Within the assay, amplification of reference gene primers was used to estimate how many nucleated cells each sample contained. Sequence reads were collapsed and filtered to measure the absolute abundance of every unique TCRbeta CDR3 rearrangement. Productive Simpson clonality was computed per sample as the square root of Simpson's diversity index over productive rearrangements. TCRdb retrieved this table from immuneACCESS and kept in-frame rearrangements only. Not all clones are present; in checked studies, unresolved V genes account for under half, and no reason is known for the remainder. The V and J calls and the clone size are those of that table, but D and trimming were determined from the DNA. This sample holds 90,000 to 150,000 clones; more than 85% were observed only once. The top ten clones comprise about a fifth of the sample.

The specimen was peripheral blood. This chain is built from TRBV4-3 and TRBJ2-7, with TRBD2 identical over 7 junction bases. The receptor was derived from a human donor with acute or convalescent COVID-19. The donor label of this sample is uncertain. CDR3 protein: CASSQDWGGEQYF. The DNA is TGCGCCAGCAGCCAAGATTGGGGGGGCGAGCAGTACTTC.